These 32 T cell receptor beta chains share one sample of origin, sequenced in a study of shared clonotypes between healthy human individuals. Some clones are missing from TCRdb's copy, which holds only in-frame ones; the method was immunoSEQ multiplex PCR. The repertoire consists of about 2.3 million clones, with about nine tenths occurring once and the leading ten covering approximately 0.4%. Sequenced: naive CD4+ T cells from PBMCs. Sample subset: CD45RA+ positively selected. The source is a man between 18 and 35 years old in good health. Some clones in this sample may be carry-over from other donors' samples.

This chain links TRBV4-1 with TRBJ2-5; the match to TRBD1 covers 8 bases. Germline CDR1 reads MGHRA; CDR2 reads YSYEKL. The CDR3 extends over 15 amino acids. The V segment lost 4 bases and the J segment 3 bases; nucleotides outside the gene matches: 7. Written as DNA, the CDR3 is TGCGCCAGCAGCCGCCGGGACAGGTCAGAAGAGACCCAGTACTTC. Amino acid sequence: CASSRRDRSEETQYF.

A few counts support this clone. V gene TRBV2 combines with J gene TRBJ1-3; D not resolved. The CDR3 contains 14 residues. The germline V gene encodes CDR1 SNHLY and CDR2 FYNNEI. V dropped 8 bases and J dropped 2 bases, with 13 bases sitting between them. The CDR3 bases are TGTGCCAGCGCCGGAAGGATCGCTGGAAACACCATATATTTT. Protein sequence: CASAGRIAGNTIYF.

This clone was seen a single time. The CDR3 coding sequence is TGTGCCAGCAGCCCCAGGACAGGGTCTTCCTACGAGCAGTACTTC. Residues: CASSPRTGSSYEQYF. The rearrangement joins TRBV7-8 to TRBJ2-7; 8 positions match TRBD1. This CDR3 contains 15 residues. The V gene's germline CDR1 is SGHVS and CDR2 FQNEAQ. V shed 5 bases, J shed 1 base, and the junction held 7 bases outside the gene matches. Variable domain in full (rest from reference TRBV7-8 and TRBJ2-7): GAGVSQSPRYKVAKRGQDVALRCDPISGHVSLFWYQQALGQGPEFLTYFQNEAQLDKSGLPSDRFFAERPEGSVSTLKIQRTQQEDSAVYLCASSPRTGSSYEQYFGPGTRLTVT.

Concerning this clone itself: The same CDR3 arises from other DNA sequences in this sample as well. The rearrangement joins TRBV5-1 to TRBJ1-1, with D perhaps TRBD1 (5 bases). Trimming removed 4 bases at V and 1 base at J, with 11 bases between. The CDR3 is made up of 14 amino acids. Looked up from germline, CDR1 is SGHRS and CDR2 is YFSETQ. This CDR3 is CASSLAQGNTEAFF. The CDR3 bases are TGCGCCAGCAGCCTAGCGCAGGGGAACACTGAAGCTTTCTTT.

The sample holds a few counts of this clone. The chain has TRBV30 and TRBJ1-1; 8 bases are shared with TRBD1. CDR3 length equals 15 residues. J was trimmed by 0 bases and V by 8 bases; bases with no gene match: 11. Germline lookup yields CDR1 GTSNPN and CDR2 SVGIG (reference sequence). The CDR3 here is CANSGGAGLNTEAFF. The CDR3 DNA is TGTGCCAACTCAGGGGGCGCGGGACTGAACACTGAAGCTTTCTTT. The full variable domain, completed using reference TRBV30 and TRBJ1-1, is SQTIHQWPATLVQPVGSPLSLECTVEGTSNPNLYWYRQAAGRGLQLLFYSVGIGQISSEVPQNLSASRPQDRQFILSSKKLLLSDSGFYLCANSGGAGLNTEAFFGQGTRLTVV.

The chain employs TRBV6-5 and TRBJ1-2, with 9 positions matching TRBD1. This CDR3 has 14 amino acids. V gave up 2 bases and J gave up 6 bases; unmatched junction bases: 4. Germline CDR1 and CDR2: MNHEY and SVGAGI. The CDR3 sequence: CASSYRGQGHGYTF. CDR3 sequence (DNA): TGTGCCAGCAGTTACAGAGGACAGGGGCATGGCTACACCTTC.

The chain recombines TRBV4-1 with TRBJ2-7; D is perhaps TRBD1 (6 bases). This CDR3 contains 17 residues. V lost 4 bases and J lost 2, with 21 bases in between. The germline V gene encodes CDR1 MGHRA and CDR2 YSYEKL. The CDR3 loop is CASSLFWAETGPYEQYF. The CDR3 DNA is TGCGCCAGCAGCCTTTTTTGGGCCGAGACAGGCCCCTACGAGCAGTACTTC.

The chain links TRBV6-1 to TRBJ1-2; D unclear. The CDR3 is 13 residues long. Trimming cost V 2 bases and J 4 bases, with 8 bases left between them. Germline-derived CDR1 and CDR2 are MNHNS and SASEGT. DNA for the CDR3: TGTGCCAGCAGTGAAAGGAGACCCTATGGCTACACCTTC. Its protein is CASSERRPYGYTF.

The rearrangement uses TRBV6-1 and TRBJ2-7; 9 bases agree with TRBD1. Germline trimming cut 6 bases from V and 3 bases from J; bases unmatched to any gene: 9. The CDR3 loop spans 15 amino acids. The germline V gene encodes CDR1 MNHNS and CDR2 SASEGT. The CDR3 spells CASRARGQGLYEQYF. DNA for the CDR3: TGTGCCAGCAGAGCCCGGGGACAGGGCCTCTACGAGCAGTACTTC.

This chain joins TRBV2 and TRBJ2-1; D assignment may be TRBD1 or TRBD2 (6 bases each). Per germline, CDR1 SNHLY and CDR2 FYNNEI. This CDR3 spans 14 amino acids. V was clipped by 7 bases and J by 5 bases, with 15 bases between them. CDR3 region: CASKEGDINNEQFF. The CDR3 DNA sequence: TGTGCCAGCAAGGAGGGGGACATAAACAATGAGCAGTTCTTC.

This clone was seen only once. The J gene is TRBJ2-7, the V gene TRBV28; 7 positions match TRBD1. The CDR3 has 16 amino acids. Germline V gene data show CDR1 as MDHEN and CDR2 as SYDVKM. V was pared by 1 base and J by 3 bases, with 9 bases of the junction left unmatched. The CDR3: CASSLSGQLAGYEQYF. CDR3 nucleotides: TGTGCCAGCAGTTTATCGGGACAGTTGGCGGGCTACGAGCAGTACTTC.

CDR3 nucleotides: TGTGCCAGCAGCTTAACAGGGGCGGCCAGCTCCTACAATGAGCAGTTCTTC. Translated, it gives CASSLTGAASSYNEQFF. J is TRBJ2-1 and V is TRBV7-6; 7 bases are a match to TRBD1. Germline CDR1 is SGHVS and CDR2 is FNYEAQ. J gave up 0 bases and V 2 bases, and 7 bases lay outside the gene matches. CDR3 size: 17 residues.

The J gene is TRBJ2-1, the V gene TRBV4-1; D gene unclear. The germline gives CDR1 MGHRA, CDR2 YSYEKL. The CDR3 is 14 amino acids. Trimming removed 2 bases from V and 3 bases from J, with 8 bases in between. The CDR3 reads CASSQRTLYNEQFF. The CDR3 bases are TGCGCCAGCAGCCAACGGACGCTCTACAATGAGCAGTTCTTC.

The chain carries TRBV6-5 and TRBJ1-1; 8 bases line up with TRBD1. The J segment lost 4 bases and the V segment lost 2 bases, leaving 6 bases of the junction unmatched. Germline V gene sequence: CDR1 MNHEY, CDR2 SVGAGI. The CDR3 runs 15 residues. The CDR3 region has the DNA TGTGCCAGCAGTTACGGGACAGGCTGGGGCACTGAAGCTTTCTTT. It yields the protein CASSYGTGWGTEAFF.

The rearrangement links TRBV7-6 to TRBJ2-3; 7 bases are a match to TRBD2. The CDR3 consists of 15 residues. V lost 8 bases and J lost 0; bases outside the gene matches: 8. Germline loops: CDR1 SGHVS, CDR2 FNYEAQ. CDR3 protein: CASQEGRVSTDTQYF. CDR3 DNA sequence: TGTGCCAGCCAGGAAGGGAGGGTGAGCACAGATACGCAGTATTTT.

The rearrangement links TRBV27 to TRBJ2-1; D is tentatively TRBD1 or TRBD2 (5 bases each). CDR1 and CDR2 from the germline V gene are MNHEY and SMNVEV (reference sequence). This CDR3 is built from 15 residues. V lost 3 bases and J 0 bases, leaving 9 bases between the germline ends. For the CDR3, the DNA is TGTGCCAGCAGTTTTTTCGGGACCTCCTACAATGAGCAGTTCTTC. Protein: CASSFFGTSYNEQFF.

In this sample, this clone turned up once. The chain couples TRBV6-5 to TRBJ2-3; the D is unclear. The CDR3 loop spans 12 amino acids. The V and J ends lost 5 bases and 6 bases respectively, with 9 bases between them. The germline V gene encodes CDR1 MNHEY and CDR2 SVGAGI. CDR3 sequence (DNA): TGTGCCAGCAGTGAAAGGCGGGATACGCAGTATTTT. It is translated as CASSERRDTQYF.

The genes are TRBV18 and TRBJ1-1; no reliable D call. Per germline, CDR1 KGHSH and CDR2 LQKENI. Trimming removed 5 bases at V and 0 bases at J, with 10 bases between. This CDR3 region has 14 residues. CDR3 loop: CASSADAMNTEAFF. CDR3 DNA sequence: TGTGCCAGCTCAGCGGACGCTATGAACACTGAAGCTTTCTTT.

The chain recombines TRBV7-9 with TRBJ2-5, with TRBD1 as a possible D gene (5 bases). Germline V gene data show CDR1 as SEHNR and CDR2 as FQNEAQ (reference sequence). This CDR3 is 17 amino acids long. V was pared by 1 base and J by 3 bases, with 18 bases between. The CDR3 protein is CASSLGSFQGRKETQYF. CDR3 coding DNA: TGTGCCAGCAGCTTAGGATCGTTCCAGGGCAGGAAAGAGACCCAGTACTTC.

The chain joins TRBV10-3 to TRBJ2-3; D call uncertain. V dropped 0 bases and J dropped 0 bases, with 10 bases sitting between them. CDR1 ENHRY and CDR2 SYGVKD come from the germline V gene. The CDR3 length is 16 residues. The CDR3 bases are TGTGCCATCAGTGAGTCTGGGCGGAAGAGCACAGATACGCAGTATTTT. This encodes CAISESGRKSTDTQYF.

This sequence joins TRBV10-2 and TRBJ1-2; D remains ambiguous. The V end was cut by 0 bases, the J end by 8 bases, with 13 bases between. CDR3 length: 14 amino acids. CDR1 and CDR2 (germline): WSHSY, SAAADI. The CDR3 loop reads CASSESPPSFGYTF. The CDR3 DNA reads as TGCGCCAGCAGTGAGTCGCCCCCTTCGTTCGGCTACACCTTC.

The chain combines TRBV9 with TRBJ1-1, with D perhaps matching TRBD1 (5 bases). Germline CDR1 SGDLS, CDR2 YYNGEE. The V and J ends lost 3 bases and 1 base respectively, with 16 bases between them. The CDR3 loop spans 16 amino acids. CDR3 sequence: CASSATRQHPNTEAFF. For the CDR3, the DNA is TGTGCCAGCAGCGCCACCAGACAGCACCCGAACACTGAAGCTTTCTTT.

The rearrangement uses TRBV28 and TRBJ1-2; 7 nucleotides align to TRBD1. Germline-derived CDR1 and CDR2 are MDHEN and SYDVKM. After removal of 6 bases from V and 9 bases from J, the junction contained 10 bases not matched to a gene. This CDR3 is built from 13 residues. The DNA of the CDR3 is TGTGCCAGCAGATATCCCGACAGGGTGAGCTACACCTTC. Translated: CASRYPDRVSYTF.

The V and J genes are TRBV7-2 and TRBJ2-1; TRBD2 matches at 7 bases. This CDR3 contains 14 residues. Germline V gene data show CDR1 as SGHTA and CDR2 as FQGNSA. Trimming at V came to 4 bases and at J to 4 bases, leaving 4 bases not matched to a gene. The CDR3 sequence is CASSWTRAYNEQFF. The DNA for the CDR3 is TGTGCCAGCAGCTGGACTAGGGCTTACAATGAGCAGTTCTTC.

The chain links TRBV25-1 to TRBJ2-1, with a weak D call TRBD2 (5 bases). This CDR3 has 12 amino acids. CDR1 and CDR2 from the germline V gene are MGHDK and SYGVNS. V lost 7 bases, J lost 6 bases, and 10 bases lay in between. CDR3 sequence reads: CASTSNGNEQFF. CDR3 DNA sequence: TGTGCCAGCACTAGCAACGGCAATGAGCAGTTCTTC.

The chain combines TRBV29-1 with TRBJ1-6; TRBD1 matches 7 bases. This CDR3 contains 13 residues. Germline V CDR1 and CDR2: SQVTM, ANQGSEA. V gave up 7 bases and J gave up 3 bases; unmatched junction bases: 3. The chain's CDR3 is CSAGTDYNSPLHF. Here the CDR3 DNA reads TGCAGCGCTGGGACAGACTATAATTCACCCCTCCACTTT.

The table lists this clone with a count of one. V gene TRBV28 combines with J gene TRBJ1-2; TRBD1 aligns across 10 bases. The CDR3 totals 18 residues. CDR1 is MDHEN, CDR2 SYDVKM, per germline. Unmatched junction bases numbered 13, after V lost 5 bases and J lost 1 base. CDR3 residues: CASSHRPGTGDLNYGYTF. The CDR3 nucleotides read TGTGCCAGCAGTCATCGTCCCGGGACAGGGGACCTTAACTATGGCTACACCTTC.

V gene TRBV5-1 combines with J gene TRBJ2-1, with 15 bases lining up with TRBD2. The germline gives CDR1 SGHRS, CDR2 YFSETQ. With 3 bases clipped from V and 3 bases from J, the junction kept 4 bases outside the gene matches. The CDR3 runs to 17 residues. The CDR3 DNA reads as TGCGCCAGCAGCTGGGGACTAGCGGGAGGTAACTACAATGAGCAGTTCTTC. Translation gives CASSWGLAGGNYNEQFF. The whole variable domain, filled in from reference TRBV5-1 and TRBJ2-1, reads KAGVTQTPRYLIKTRGQQVTLSCSPISGHRSVSWYQQTPGQGLQFLFEYFSETQRNKGNFPGRFSGRQFSNSRSEMNVSTLELGDSALYLCASSWGLAGGNYNEQFFGPGTRLTVL.

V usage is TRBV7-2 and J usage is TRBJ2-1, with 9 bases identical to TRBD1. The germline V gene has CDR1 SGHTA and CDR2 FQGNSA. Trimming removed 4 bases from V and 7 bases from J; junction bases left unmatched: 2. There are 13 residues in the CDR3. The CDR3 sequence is CASSSQGANEQFF. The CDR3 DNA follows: TGTGCCAGCAGCTCACAGGGGGCGAATGAGCAGTTCTTC.

The CDR3 region has the DNA TGTGCCAGCAGGCCCGACTCCTACAATGAGCAGTTCTTC. Translating gives CASRPDSYNEQFF. The V call is TRBV6-5, the J call TRBJ2-1, with D hard to call. This CDR3 has 13 residues. The germline V and J ends were trimmed by 6 bases and 0 bases, with 6 bases remaining between them. Germline V gene data show CDR1 as MNHEY and CDR2 as SVGAGI.

The CDR3 sequence is CASSYSLAGSDTQYF. The CDR3 DNA follows: TGTGCCAGCAGTTACAGTCTAGCGGGGTCAGATACGCAGTATTTT. The chain employs TRBV6-6 and TRBJ2-3, with TRBD2 matching over 9 bases. Unmatched junction bases numbered 4, after V lost 2 bases and J lost 4 bases. This CDR3 is 15 amino acids long. The V gene's germline CDR1 is MNHNY and CDR2 SVGAGI (reference sequence).

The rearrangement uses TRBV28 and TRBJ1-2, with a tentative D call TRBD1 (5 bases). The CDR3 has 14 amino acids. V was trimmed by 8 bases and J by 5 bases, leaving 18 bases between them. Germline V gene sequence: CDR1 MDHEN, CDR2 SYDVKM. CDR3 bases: TGTGCCAGCCGACTTCCTGGGGCGGATTATGGCTACACCTTC. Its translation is CASRLPGADYGYTF.